These T cell receptor beta chains were read from a single sample in a study of cytomegalovirus exposure and HLA in healthy donors. Profiled with immunoSEQ multiplex PCR; TCRdb holds only in-frame clones, not every one. The sample shows 90,000 to 120,000 clones, about 59% of them seen only once. The specimen sequenced was PBMCs. These receptors all stem from a man aged 30 to 39 in good health and CMV-seropositive. Each CDR3 is given with its conserved first and last residue.

v_call cdr3_aa
TRBV5-1 CASSGGQGLTEAFF
TRBV19 CASSTGQGQLDSHSSYNSPLHF
TRBV7-9 CASSPAWGGGNTEAFF
TRBV25-1 CASSENRQGAGEQYF
TRBV5-1 CASRLLAGVGEQYF
TRBV30 CAWSSKTGGSTEAFF
TRBV6-5 CASSHGTGGNQPQHF
TRBV10-2 CASSEPVDGNEQYF
TRBV19 CASSRQGGPYEQYF
TRBV11-3 CASSRGGGHYNEQFF
TRBV23-1 CASSPTYQGASSSSPSTEAFF
TRBV27 CASSLLGISNEQFF
TRBV20-1 CSAGTGYGYTF
TRBV5-4 CASSLAQGGYGYTF
TRBV5-1 CASSRGRVADTEAFF
TRBV4-1 CASSVTGSTEAFF
TRBV4-1 CASSQDRNQPQHF
TRBV19 CASLRGTNTGELFF
TRBV11-2 CASSLGRGGLYNEQFF
TRBV2 CASSDWLAGGSETQYF
TRBV5-4 CASSPGTGPYGYTF
TRBV7-9 CASSLTGSTDGYTF
TRBV7-2 CASSLAQGTANYGYTF
TRBV5-1 CASSSSMAESSYEQYF
TRBV7-3 CASSRGQENGEQFF
TRBV10-3 CAISDRGYEQYF
TRBV6-6 CAIRTGTDNEQFF
TRBV29-1 CSVETGIADTQYF
TRBV7-6 CASSLDLYEQYF
TRBV5-1 CASSLAVPYEQYF
TRBV6-5 CASSLDRDYGYTF
TRBV12-5 CASGLGEEETQYF